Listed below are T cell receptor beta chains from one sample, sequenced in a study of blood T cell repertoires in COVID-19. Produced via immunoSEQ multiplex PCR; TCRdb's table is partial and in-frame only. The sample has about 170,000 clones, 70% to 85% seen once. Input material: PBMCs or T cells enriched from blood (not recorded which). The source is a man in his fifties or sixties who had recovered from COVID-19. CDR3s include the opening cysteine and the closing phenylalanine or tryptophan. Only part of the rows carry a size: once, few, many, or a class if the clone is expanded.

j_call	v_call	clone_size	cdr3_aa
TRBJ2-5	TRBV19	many	CASRQAGETQYF
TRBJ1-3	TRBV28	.	CASSLPGQGRGNTIYF
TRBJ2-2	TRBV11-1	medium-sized	CASSLGRGLNTGELFF
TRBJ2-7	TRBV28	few	CASRPRGQGLVQYF
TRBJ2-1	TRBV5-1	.	CASSLSGTSGYNEQFF
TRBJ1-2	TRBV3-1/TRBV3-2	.	CASSQTEMGGYTF
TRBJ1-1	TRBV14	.	CASSQDTMNTEAFF
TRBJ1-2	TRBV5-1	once	CASSGRGRGAGYGYTF
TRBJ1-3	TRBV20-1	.	CSANSGNTIYF
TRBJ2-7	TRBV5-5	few	CASSFETGPYEQYF
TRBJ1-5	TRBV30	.	CAWSTQGAGTQPQHF
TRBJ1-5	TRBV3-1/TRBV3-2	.	CASSQGFRGGGSNQPQHF
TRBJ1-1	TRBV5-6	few	CASSLRGFHAEAFF
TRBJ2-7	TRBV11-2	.	CASSLVTGGSYEQYF
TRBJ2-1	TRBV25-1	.	CASSELSSRSSYNEQFF
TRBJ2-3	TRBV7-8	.	CASSLGGIGTDTQYF
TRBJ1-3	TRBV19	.	CASRLGGPGNTIYF
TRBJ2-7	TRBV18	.	CASSTSGQPKQQYF
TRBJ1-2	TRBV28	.	CATSSAQGSGYTF
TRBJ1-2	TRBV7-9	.	CASSRSGGRLDGYTF
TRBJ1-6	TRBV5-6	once	CASSNKPDRASPLHF
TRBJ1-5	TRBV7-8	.	CASSEAGGQPQHF
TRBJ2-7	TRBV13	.	CASSPWQGANEQYF
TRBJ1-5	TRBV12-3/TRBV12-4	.	CASSDSTNQPQHF
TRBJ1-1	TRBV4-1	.	CASSQIRSTEAFF
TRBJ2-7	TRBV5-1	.	CASSFNSFTSHEQYF
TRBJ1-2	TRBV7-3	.	CASSLVAGPGYGYTF
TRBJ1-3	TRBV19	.	CASSTSAGSYSGNTIYF
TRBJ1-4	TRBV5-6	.	CASSTPGQGNEKLFF
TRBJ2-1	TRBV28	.	CASSLLAGGGSYNEQFF
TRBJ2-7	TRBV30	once	CAWSVLTYEQYF
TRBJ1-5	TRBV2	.	CASSGGVGPQHF
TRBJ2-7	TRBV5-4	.	CASSYYGQSVYEQYF
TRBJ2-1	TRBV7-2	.	CASSPSGAHNEQFF
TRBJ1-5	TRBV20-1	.	CSASYVDNSNQPQHF
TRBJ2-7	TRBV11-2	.	CASSLDPGEGYEQYF
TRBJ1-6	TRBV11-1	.	CASSLLGGENSPLHF
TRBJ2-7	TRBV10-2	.	CASSLSYEQYF
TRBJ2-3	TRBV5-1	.	CASSSGQGGTDTQYF
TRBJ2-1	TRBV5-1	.	CASSLGGTVDEQFF
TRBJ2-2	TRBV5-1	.	CASSLAGVSRNTGELFF
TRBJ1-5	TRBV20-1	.	CSASPGGLNNQPQHF
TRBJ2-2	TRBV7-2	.	CASSPPNRASGELFF
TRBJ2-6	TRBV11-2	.	CASRLIEANVLTF
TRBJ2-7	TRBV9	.	CASSVSGTGKYEQYF
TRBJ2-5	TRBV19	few	CASSIVGTGGETQYF
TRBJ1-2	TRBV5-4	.	CASQPPGVYGYTF
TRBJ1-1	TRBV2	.	CASSYPGTGGTEAFF
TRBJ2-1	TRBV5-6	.	CASSPGQGRYNEQFF
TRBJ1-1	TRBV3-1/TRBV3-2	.	CASSQDRGTTEAFF
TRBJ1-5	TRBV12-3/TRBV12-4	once	CASSINSNQPQHF
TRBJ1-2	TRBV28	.	CASSWGLYGYTF
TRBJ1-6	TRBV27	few	CASSGFRGPVNSPLHF
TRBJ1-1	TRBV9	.	CASSKYRTGATEAFF
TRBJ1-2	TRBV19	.	CASIRAGSNYGYTF
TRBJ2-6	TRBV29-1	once	CSVEDNHGANVLTF
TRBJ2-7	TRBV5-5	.	CASSFPEAYEQYF
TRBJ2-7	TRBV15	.	CATRDQGTHEQYF
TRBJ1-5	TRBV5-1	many	CASSLGPYSNQPQHF